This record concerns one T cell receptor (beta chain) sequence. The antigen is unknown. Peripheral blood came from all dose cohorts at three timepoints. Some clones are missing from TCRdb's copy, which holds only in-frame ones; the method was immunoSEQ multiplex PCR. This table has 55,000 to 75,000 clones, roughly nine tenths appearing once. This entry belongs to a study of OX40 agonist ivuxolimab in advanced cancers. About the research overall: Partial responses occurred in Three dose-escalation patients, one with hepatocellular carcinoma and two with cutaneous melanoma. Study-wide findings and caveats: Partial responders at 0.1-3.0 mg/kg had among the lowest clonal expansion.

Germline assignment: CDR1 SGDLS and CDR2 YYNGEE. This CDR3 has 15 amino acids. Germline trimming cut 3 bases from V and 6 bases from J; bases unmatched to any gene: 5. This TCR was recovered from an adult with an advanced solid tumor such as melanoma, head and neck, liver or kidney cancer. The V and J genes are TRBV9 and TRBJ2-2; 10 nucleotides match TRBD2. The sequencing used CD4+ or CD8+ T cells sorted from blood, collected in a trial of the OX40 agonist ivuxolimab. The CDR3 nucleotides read TGTGCCAGCAGCGGGACTAGCGGTTTGCCCGGGGAGCTGTTTTTT. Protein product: CASSGTSGLPGELFF. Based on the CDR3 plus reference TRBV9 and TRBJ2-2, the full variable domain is DSGVTQTPKHLITATGQRVTLRCSPRSGDLSVYWYQQSLDQGLQFLIQYYNGEERAKGNILERFSAQQFPDLHSELNLSSLELGDSALYFCASSGTSGLPGELFFGEGSRLTVL.